One and the same sample provided the 26 T cell receptor beta chains below, sequenced in a study of shared clonotypes between healthy human individuals. Using immunoSEQ multiplex PCR, the repertoire was profiled, and TCRdb retains in-frame clones only, with some absent. The profile shows about 2,200,000 clones, around 93% of them singletons. The naive CD8 population came from CD45RO-negative cells selected for CCR7, without terminally differentiated effector memory CD45RA+ cells. The source material was naive CD8+ T cells from PBMCs. The receptors originated from a young man in good health. Some clones in this sample may be carry-over from other donors' samples.

The J gene is TRBJ2-5, the V gene TRBV27; 12 nucleotides align to TRBD2. Trimming cost V 5 bases and J 4 bases; bases outside gene matches: 2. The germline CDR1 and CDR2 sequences are MNHEY and SMNVEV (reference sequence). This CDR3 region has 14 residues. Written as DNA, the CDR3 is TGTGCCAGCAGTGGGGGACTAGCGGGAGAGACCCAGTACTTC. It yields the protein CASSGGLAGETQYF.

The chain has TRBV18 and TRBJ1-3; D remains ambiguous. V dropped 3 bases and J dropped 0 bases, with 9 bases sitting between them. Germline CDR1 KGHSH, CDR2 LQKENI. The CDR3 extends over 15 amino acids. The DNA of the CDR3 is TGTGCCAGCTCACCTCCAGGTCTCTCTGGAAACACCATATATTTT. Residues: CASSPPGLSGNTIYF. Variable domain in full (rest from reference TRBV18 and TRBJ1-3): NAGVMQNPRHLVRRRGQEARLRCSPMKGHSHVYWYRQLPEEGLKFMVYLQKENIIDESGMPKERFSAEFPKEGPSILRIQQVVRGDSAAYFCASSPPGLSGNTIYFGEGSWLTVV.

This chain uses TRBV19 with TRBJ1-1, with 8 positions matching TRBD1. The CDR3 has 13 residues. V shed 9 bases and J 7 bases; nucleotides not matched to a gene: 10. CDR1 and CDR2 from the germline V gene are LNHDA and SQIVND (reference sequence). DNA of the CDR3: TGTGCCAGCAGCGACAGGGGTTACGGTGAAGCTTTCTTT. This codes for CASSDRGYGEAFF.

In nucleotides, the CDR3 is TGTGCCAGCAATCGAGCGGGACTAGCCTACGAGCAGTACTTC. It yields the protein CASNRAGLAYEQYF. This chain connects TRBV28 to TRBJ2-7; 8 bases map to TRBD2. The CDR3 is made up of 14 amino acids. Germline-derived CDR1 and CDR2 are MDHEN and SYDVKM. Trimming removed 7 bases from V and 2 bases from J; junction bases left unmatched: 7.

The chain recombines TRBV28 with TRBJ2-1; TRBD2 matches 7 bases. V was pared by 1 base and J by 0 bases, with 6 bases of the junction left unmatched. Per germline, CDR1 MDHEN and CDR2 SYDVKM. This CDR3 has 17 residues. Written as DNA, the CDR3 is TGTGCCAGCAGTTTATTGACTAGCCGAATCTCCTACAATGAGCAGTTCTTC. It yields the protein CASSLLTSRISYNEQFF.

This sequence joins TRBV29-1 and TRBJ2-1, with 9 positions matching TRBD1. Trimming at V came to 0 bases and at J to 0 bases, leaving 3 bases not matched to a gene. The CDR3 runs 16 residues. Germline values: CDR1 SQVTM, CDR2 ANQGSEA. This CDR3 reads CSVEEDRGNSYNEQFF. The CDR3 region has the DNA TGCAGCGTTGAAGAGGACAGGGGAAACTCCTACAATGAGCAGTTCTTC.

In the case of this clone: The sample carries other DNA sequences with the same CDR3. The V gene is TRBV27, the J gene TRBJ1-1; the match to TRBD1 covers 9 bases. Losses at the gene ends were 6 bases for V and 1 base for J; bases not matched to a gene: 0. From germline, CDR1 is MNHEY and CDR2 SMNVEV (reference sequence). The CDR3 spans 13 residues. CDR3 loop: CASRTGGNTEAFF. The CDR3 DNA sequence: TGTGCCAGCAGGACAGGGGGGAACACTGAAGCTTTCTTT.

This chain uses TRBV11-2 with TRBJ2-3; D might be TRBD2 (6 bases). CDR3 size: 15 residues. The V gene's germline CDR1 is SGHAT and CDR2 FQNNGV. V shed 1 base and J shed 2 bases, with 10 bases lying between them. CDR3 loop: CASSLGGALTDTQYF. In DNA form, the CDR3 reads TGTGCCAGCAGCTTAGGCGGGGCCCTCACAGATACGCAGTATTTT.

This clone is a singleton in its sample. This sample includes further DNA sequences coding for the same CDR3. The chain carries TRBV27 and TRBJ1-5; D gene uncertain. The V end was cut by 8 bases, the J end by 4 bases, with 6 bases between. Per the germline V gene, CDR1 is MNHEY and CDR2 is SMNVEV (reference sequence). The length of the CDR3 is 11 residues. CDR3 DNA sequence: TGTGCCAGCGGCTATAATCAGCCCCAGCATTTT. Its translation: CASGYNQPQHF.

The rearrangement joins TRBV5-1 to TRBJ2-7; TRBD1 matches at 9 bases. The CDR3 runs to 14 residues. Trimming cost V 4 bases and J 7 bases; bases outside gene matches: 9. CDR1 is SGHRS, CDR2 YFSETQ, per germline. The CDR3 coding sequence is TGCGCCAGCAGCCCGAAGACAGGGGGTCCGGAGCAGTACTTC. This translates into CASSPKTGGPEQYF.

The chain couples TRBV28 to TRBJ2-1; 12 bases fit TRBD2. CDR3 length: 16 amino acids. Trimming at V came to 2 bases and at J to 4 bases, leaving 3 bases not matched to a gene. The germline gives CDR1 MDHEN, CDR2 SYDVKM. CDR3 loop: CASSLRTSGVYNEQFF. Written as DNA, the CDR3 is TGTGCCAGCAGTTTACGGACTAGCGGGGTATACAATGAGCAGTTCTTC.

The chain uses TRBV7-6 and TRBJ2-2; D is ambiguous. Deletions cut 1 base from V and 2 bases from J, with 8 bases between. The germline gives CDR1 SGHVS, CDR2 FNYEAQ. The CDR3 sequence is 15 residues long. The CDR3 protein is CASSLVAENTGELFF. CDR3 coding DNA: TGTGCCAGCAGCTTAGTGGCAGAAAACACCGGGGAGCTGTTTTTT.

This chain links TRBV7-9 with TRBJ1-4; D remains ambiguous. The CDR3 spans 13 residues. The ends were cut back, 4 bases at V and 10 bases at J, with 13 bases in the middle. CDR1 is SEHNR, CDR2 FQNEAQ, per germline (reference sequence). The CDR3 sequence: CASSWGNHGKLFF. Written as DNA, the CDR3 is TGTGCCAGCAGCTGGGGTAATCATGGAAAACTGTTTTTT.

V is TRBV29-1 and J is TRBJ2-7; 7 nucleotides match TRBD2. CDR1 and CDR2 (germline): SQVTM, ANQGSEA. V lost 7 bases to trimming and J lost 7 bases; unmatched junction nucleotides: 10. The CDR3 runs 12 residues. The CDR3 DNA reads TGCAGCGCTTCATCAGGGAGGGGAGAGCAGTACTTC. Its protein is CSASSGRGEQYF.

The chain recombines TRBV27 with TRBJ1-2; D is unresolved. CDR1 and CDR2 (germline): MNHEY, SMNVEV (reference sequence). Trimming left V 5 bases short and J 8 bases short, with 15 bases between. The CDR3 is 13 amino acids. CDR3: CASSGQGQEGYTF. CDR3 DNA sequence: TGTGCCAGCAGTGGGCAAGGTCAGGAAGGCTACACCTTC.

This rearrangement joins TRBV19 to TRBJ1-1; a possible D gene is TRBD1 (6 bases). CDR1 LNHDA and CDR2 SQIVND come from the germline V gene (reference sequence). Trimming took off 3 bases at V and 1 base at J, with 12 bases between the two ends. This CDR3 has 15 amino acids. CDR3 in amino acids: CASSIGNRANTEAFF. The DNA for the CDR3 is TGTGCCAGTAGTATTGGCAACAGGGCGAACACTGAAGCTTTCTTT.

The chain combines TRBV28 with TRBJ1-5; D call uncertain. The germline V gene encodes CDR1 MDHEN and CDR2 SYDVKM. CDR3 length: 13 residues. V was trimmed by 3 bases and J by 10 bases, leaving 13 bases between them. The CDR3 nucleotides are TGTGCCAGCAGTTTGGGCAGTCGAAATCCCCAGCATTTT. As protein: CASSLGSRNPQHF.

The chain has TRBV5-1 and TRBJ2-7; a possible D gene is TRBD2 (5 bases). CDR3 size: 16 residues. Trimming pared 3 bases from V and 3 bases from J, leaving 19 bases between. Germline CDR1 is SGHRS and CDR2 is YFSETQ. Here the CDR3 reads CASSSVETKGSYEQYF. The CDR3 region has the DNA TGCGCCAGCAGCTCGGTTGAGACAAAAGGGAGCTACGAGCAGTACTTC.

The chain recombines TRBV7-3 with TRBJ2-7; D gene unclear. V was pared by 4 bases and J by 2 bases, with 18 bases between. Germline V gives CDR1 SGHTA, CDR2 FQGTGA. The CDR3 runs to 16 residues. The CDR3 spells CASSCPPGDLTYEQYF. The CDR3 DNA is TGTGCCAGCAGCTGCCCCCCAGGTGACTTAACCTACGAGCAGTACTTC.

V is TRBV19 and J is TRBJ2-1; 8 bases are a match to TRBD2. This CDR3 region has 13 residues. The germline V gene has CDR1 LNHDA and CDR2 SQIVND (reference sequence). The V segment lost 5 bases and the J segment 8 bases; nucleotides outside the gene matches: 5. Here the CDR3 reads CASSQREIDEQFF. In DNA form, the CDR3 reads TGTGCCAGTAGTCAGCGGGAGATCGATGAGCAGTTCTTC.

J is TRBJ2-5 and V is TRBV28; the match to TRBD2 covers 9 bases. V was clipped by 3 bases and J by 7 bases; unmatched bases: 12. CDR1 and CDR2 (germline): MDHEN, SYDVKM. The CDR3 contains 16 residues. In DNA, the CDR3 is TGTGCCAGCAGTTTCCTCCTAGCGGGAATGGGGAGGACCCAGTACTTC. As protein: CASSFLLAGMGRTQYF.

This clone was seen once. The chain links TRBV27 to TRBJ1-5, with TRBD1 matching over 7 bases. The CDR3 totals 14 residues. V lost 4 bases, J lost 4 bases, and 4 bases stayed unmatched. Germline loops: CDR1 MNHEY, CDR2 SMNVEV (reference sequence). The CDR3 loop is CASSWNRGNQPQHF. As DNA, the CDR3 is TGTGCCAGCAGTTGGAACAGGGGAAATCAGCCCCAGCATTTT.

CDR3 in DNA: TGTGCCAGCAGCGTAGGGACTGACCTCGGGGGAGATACGCAGTATTTT. The encoded protein is CASSVGTDLGGDTQYF. The chain carries TRBV9 and TRBJ2-3; D is possibly TRBD2 (6 bases). The CDR3 contains 16 residues. The germline V gene has CDR1 SGDLS and CDR2 YYNGEE. Trimming removed 0 bases at V and 5 bases at J, with 16 bases between.

The rearrangement joins TRBV27 to TRBJ1-1, with a tentative D call TRBD1 (6 bases). Germline CDR1 and CDR2: MNHEY and SMNVEV (reference sequence). The V end lost 3 bases, the J end lost 8 bases, and 13 bases lay between the germline ends. This CDR3 has 13 amino acids. CDR3: CASSFQTGREAFF. The CDR3 DNA reads TGTGCCAGCAGTTTCCAGACAGGACGGGAAGCTTTCTTT.

The rearrangement joins TRBV5-4 to TRBJ2-5; unclear D gene. V was cut by 0 bases and J by 1 base, with 10 bases left in between. The CDR3 extends over 15 amino acids. CDR1 is SGHNT and CDR2 is YYREEE in the germline V gene (reference sequence). The CDR3 sequence: CASSLDRSAQETQYF. In nucleotides, the CDR3 is TGTGCCAGCAGCTTGGATCGGAGCGCCCAAGAGACCCAGTACTTC.

The rearrangement joins TRBV7-6 to TRBJ1-4, with D hard to call. The germline V gene encodes CDR1 SGHVS and CDR2 FNYEAQ. The CDR3 is 16 residues long. With 1 base removed from V and 7 bases from J, the gap between germline ends came to 16 bases. The CDR3 is CASSLGPGTRVEKLFF. The CDR3 bases are TGTGCCAGCAGCTTAGGCCCCGGCACAAGGGTTGAAAAACTGTTTTTT.